A selection of T cell receptor beta chains follows, all from one sample in a study of CD8+ T cells in alopecia areata. Some clones are missing from TCRdb's copy, which holds only in-frame ones; the method was immunoSEQ multiplex PCR. The sample lists about 150,000 clones, 45% to 60% occurring once. The material sequenced was CD8+ T cells sorted from blood, taken at week 4, from a patient treated with tofacitinib. These receptors were collected from a human donor with alopecia areata. The CDR3 runs from the conserved cysteine through the conserved F or W. A D gene is named only where the DNA matches it firmly. Where a row states a size, it is once, few, many or the class of an expanded clone; other rows omit it.

clone size: few; D gene: .; V gene: TRBV29-1; CDR3 protein: CSVETGHRSYNEQFF
clone size: few; D gene: .; V gene: TRBV13; CDR3 protein: CASSPDDSLEAFF
clone size: few; D gene: .; V gene: TRBV4-1; CDR3 protein: CASTLNPSGFEGLTGELFF
clone size: .; D gene: .; V gene: TRBV29-1; CDR3 protein: CSVVSGYEQYF
clone size: .; D gene: .; V gene: TRBV6-5; CDR3 protein: CASSYQVYTEAFF
clone size: few; D gene: .; V gene: TRBV5-6; CDR3 protein: CASSLGGDQPQHF
clone size: few; D gene: TRBD1; V gene: TRBV7-9; CDR3 protein: CASRSDRGNSPLHF
clone size: few; D gene: .; V gene: TRBV7-6; CDR3 protein: CASSPEGDMGYEQYF
clone size: .; D gene: .; V gene: TRBV13; CDR3 protein: CASSFSGTGELFF
clone size: few; D gene: .; V gene: TRBV7-9; CDR3 protein: CASSLGVVGQYF
clone size: .; D gene: .; V gene: TRBV10-2; CDR3 protein: CASSESGALGGYTF
clone size: .; D gene: .; V gene: TRBV30; CDR3 protein: CAWSVTRDSYEQYF
clone size: .; D gene: .; V gene: TRBV29-1; CDR3 protein: CSVGEPAYTF
clone size: .; D gene: .; V gene: TRBV7-9; CDR3 protein: CASSSEGVAKNIQYF
clone size: .; D gene: TRBD1; V gene: TRBV14; CDR3 protein: CASSQEGQGHEQFF
clone size: .; D gene: .; V gene: TRBV4-3; CDR3 protein: CASSQDLGKSREKLFF
clone size: .; D gene: TRBD2; V gene: TRBV6-5; CDR3 protein: CASSYPGGEQFF
clone size: once; D gene: TRBD2; V gene: TRBV13; CDR3 protein: CASSFPGLGIYEQYF
clone size: few; D gene: TRBD1; V gene: TRBV13; CDR3 protein: CASSEFTGQGIPDTEAFF
clone size: .; D gene: .; V gene: TRBV29-1; CDR3 protein: CSVPTQDDTQYF
clone size: .; D gene: TRBD1; V gene: TRBV13; CDR3 protein: CASSIPGTDDNEQFF
clone size: few; D gene: .; V gene: TRBV4-1; CDR3 protein: CASSRVRESYEQYF
clone size: .; D gene: .; V gene: TRBV13; CDR3 protein: CASSSFTWGEQYF
clone size: .; D gene: .; V gene: TRBV11-2; CDR3 protein: CASSLYRDDEQYF
clone size: few; D gene: .; V gene: TRBV5-6; CDR3 protein: CASSLDGGELFF
clone size: .; D gene: .; V gene: TRBV7-9; CDR3 protein: CASSPNSRLQETQYF
clone size: .; D gene: .; V gene: TRBV7-9; CDR3 protein: CASSSSRTGFPVYNEQFF
clone size: .; D gene: .; V gene: TRBV11-2; CDR3 protein: CASSDGGRTGRPGELFF
clone size: .; D gene: .; V gene: TRBV5-1; CDR3 protein: CASSLVAGGTEAFF
clone size: .; D gene: .; V gene: TRBV15; CDR3 protein: CATSRDWGNSYEQYF
clone size: .; D gene: .; V gene: TRBV7-9; CDR3 protein: CASSLALMWSPLHF
clone size: .; D gene: .; V gene: TRBV7-9; CDR3 protein: CASSLAAGIVIQETQYF
clone size: few; D gene: .; V gene: TRBV12-5; CDR3 protein: CASAAWYQETQYF
clone size: .; D gene: .; V gene: TRBV4-2; CDR3 protein: CASSQAGWGTEAFF
clone size: .; D gene: .; V gene: TRBV30; CDR3 protein: CACGSWGTEAFF
clone size: .; D gene: TRBD2; V gene: TRBV18; CDR3 protein: CASSTTGLAALRETQYF
clone size: .; D gene: .; V gene: TRBV6-5; CDR3 protein: CASSSLPTGGNTEAFF
clone size: few; D gene: .; V gene: TRBV29-1; CDR3 protein: CSVDPGTFF
clone size: .; D gene: .; V gene: TRBV29-1; CDR3 protein: CSVEGVLSGGTDTQYF
clone size: .; D gene: TRBD1; V gene: TRBV9; CDR3 protein: CASSDRQGAFYGYTF
clone size: .; D gene: .; V gene: TRBV6-5; CDR3 protein: CASTSDGSSYEQYF
clone size: .; D gene: .; V gene: TRBV5-1; CDR3 protein: CASSLDGANSPLHF
clone size: many; D gene: .; V gene: TRBV7-6; CDR3 protein: CASSLQGNSGNTIYF
clone size: .; D gene: .; V gene: TRBV5-4; CDR3 protein: CASSLNLDNSPLHF
clone size: .; D gene: TRBD1; V gene: TRBV15; CDR3 protein: CATSRTLRDRDNQPQHF
clone size: .; D gene: .; V gene: TRBV30; CDR3 protein: CAWSVTSNQPQHF
clone size: many; D gene: .; V gene: TRBV5-4; CDR3 protein: CASSPKGRDTGELFF